The 28 T cell receptor beta chains below come from one sample, sequenced in a study of Ad26.COV2.S vaccination and SARS-CoV-2 variants. Clones were sequenced by immunoSEQ multiplex PCR, and TCRdb holds only the in-frame ones, with some missing. The table records over 400,000 clones, 92% of them present only once. Treatment here: some 19 received Ad26.COV2.S at low or high dose, single or two shots; 5 received placebo; per-sample allocation not given. Day 63 after the first injection of vaccine or placebo was the sampling time. The specimen was peripheral blood, collected in a trial of Ad26.COV2.S vaccine versus placebo. Source of these receptors: a person aged 18-60 years who received the Ad26.COV2.S COVID-19 vaccine or a placebo.

This rearrangement joins TRBV6-5 to TRBJ1-4, with 7 bases lining up with TRBD1. With V trimmed by 7 bases and J by 0 bases, 5 bases remained unmatched. The germline V gene has CDR1 MNHEY and CDR2 SVGAGI. This CDR3 region has 15 residues. This CDR3 is CASTWGQSTNEKLFF. CDR3 coding DNA: TGTGCCAGCACTTGGGGACAGTCAACTAATGAAAAACTGTTTTTT.

This clone was recorded only once. V and J are TRBV19 and TRBJ2-5; 10 bases line up with TRBD2. V shed 5 bases and J 6 bases; nucleotides not matched to a gene: 9. Germline V CDR1 and CDR2: LNHDA, SQIVND (reference sequence). This CDR3 is 15 amino acids long. CDR3 sequence: CASSVLAGAGKTQYF. The CDR3 region has the DNA TGTGCCAGTAGTGTTCTAGCGGGGGCGGGAAAGACCCAGTACTTC.

The chain has TRBV5-4 and TRBJ2-5, with 9 nucleotides matching TRBD2. Losses at the gene ends were 0 bases for V and 6 bases for J; bases not matched to a gene: 18. CDR1 and CDR2 from the germline V gene are SGHNT and YYREEE (reference sequence). The CDR3 length is 19 residues. CDR3 bases: TGTGCCAGCAGCTTGGCCCGTCAGCGGGGGGACCAGGGGGAGAAGACCCAGTACTTC. This gives the protein CASSLARQRGDQGEKTQYF.

V gene TRBV19 combines with J gene TRBJ2-1, with D possibly TRBD1 on 6 matching bases. Per the germline V gene, CDR1 is LNHDA and CDR2 is SQIVND (reference sequence). The CDR3 totals 18 residues. Trimming pared 3 bases from V and 1 base from J, leaving 19 bases between. The CDR3 DNA reads as TGTGCCAGTAGTATGGGCAGGGGTAGCCCAGGTTCCTACAATGAGCAGTTCTTC. Translated: CASSMGRGSPGSYNEQFF.

The rearrangement uses TRBV6-1 and TRBJ1-6; D remains ambiguous. The germline V and J ends were trimmed by 4 bases and 0 bases, with 10 bases remaining between them. Germline CDR1 is MNHNS and CDR2 is SASEGT. The length of the CDR3 is 16 residues. CDR3 in DNA: TGTGCCAGCAGTGCGGACGGGAGCTCCTATAATTCACCCCTCCACTTT. Translation: CASSADGSSYNSPLHF.

The chain links TRBV6-5 to TRBJ2-7; TRBD1 might be the D (5 bases). The CDR3 extends over 11 amino acids. V lost 6 bases to trimming and J lost 5 bases, with 8 bases between them. Germline CDR1 MNHEY, CDR2 SVGAGI. This CDR3 is CASRRGNEQYF. CDR3 in DNA: TGTGCCAGCAGAAGGGGCAACGAGCAGTACTTC.

V is TRBV28 and J is TRBJ2-2; D call uncertain. This CDR3 contains 14 residues. Germline V gene data show CDR1 as MDHEN and CDR2 as SYDVKM. V lost 6 bases and J 4 bases, leaving 12 bases between the germline ends. CDR3 region: CASSTYPVTGELFF. CDR3 coding DNA: TGTGCCAGCAGCACGTACCCCGTCACCGGGGAGCTGTTTTTT.

This rearrangement joins TRBV28 to TRBJ1-2, with D tentatively TRBD1 (6 bases). Trimming took 6 bases from V and 6 from J, leaving 20 bases between them. CDR3 size: 15 residues. Germline V CDR1 and CDR2: MDHEN, SYDVKM. The CDR3 region is CASSAIRQARDGYTF. The CDR3 nucleotides are TGTGCCAGCAGCGCAATTAGACAGGCCAGAGATGGCTACACCTTC.

The V and J genes are TRBV2 and TRBJ1-4; tentative D call: TRBD1 (6 bases). The CDR3 runs to 15 residues. The germline V gene encodes CDR1 SNHLY and CDR2 FYNNEI. V gave up 6 bases and J gave up 5 bases, with 16 bases separating them. CDR3 amino acids: CASSPRQVRNEKLFF. The CDR3 DNA sequence: TGTGCCAGCAGCCCGAGACAGGTTAGAAATGAAAAACTGTTTTTT.

The J gene is TRBJ1-6, the V gene TRBV12-3 or TRBV12-4; no reliable D call. V lost 2 bases, J lost 10 bases, and 9 bases lay in between. The CDR3 runs 13 residues. The CDR3 nucleotides read TGTGCCAGCAGTTTATCATACCGGTCACCCCTCCACTTT. It is translated as CASSLSYRSPLHF.

V is TRBV25-1 and J is TRBJ1-6; D unresolved. Per the germline V gene, CDR1 is MGHDK and CDR2 is SYGVNS. The germline V and J ends were trimmed by 1 base and 0 bases, with 7 bases remaining between them. The CDR3 extends over 16 amino acids. Here the CDR3 DNA reads TGTGCCAGCAGTGAATCCCTCGGCTCCTATAATTCACCCCTCCACTTT. Encoded protein: CASSESLGSYNSPLHF.

In this sample, this clone turned up a few times. This chain connects TRBV9 to TRBJ2-5; 10 positions match TRBD2. Germline trimming cut 0 bases from V and 6 bases from J; bases unmatched to any gene: 8. The germline gives CDR1 SGDLS, CDR2 YYNGEE. CDR3 length equals 16 residues. In nucleotides, the CDR3 is TGTGCCAGCAGCGTAGTTGATAGCGGGGGGCCCCAGACCCAGTACTTC. This sequence encodes CASSVVDSGGPQTQYF.

The chain employs TRBV6-1 and TRBJ2-5; possible D gene TRBD2, 5 bases. Per germline, CDR1 MNHNS and CDR2 SASEGT. The CDR3 extends over 17 amino acids. V gave up 0 bases and J gave up 1 base, with 15 bases separating them. CDR3 sequence reads: CASSEATRGRVQETQYF. CDR3 sequence (DNA): TGTGCCAGCAGTGAAGCTACTCGGGGTAGGGTCCAAGAGACCCAGTACTTC.

The chain joins TRBV9 to TRBJ2-1; TRBD2 matches 14 bases. Germline CDR1 reads SGDLS; CDR2 reads YYNGEE. The CDR3 sequence is 16 residues long. V gave up 2 bases and J gave up 5 bases; unmatched junction bases: 3. The CDR3 reads CASSVMTSGRDNEQFF. The CDR3 DNA sequence: TGTGCCAGCAGCGTTATGACTAGCGGGAGGGACAATGAGCAGTTCTTC.

The V and J genes are TRBV7-2 and TRBJ2-3, with TRBD1 identical over 8 bases. Trimming cost V 6 bases and J 0 bases; bases outside gene matches: 5. CDR1 SGHTA and CDR2 FQGNSA come from the germline V gene. The CDR3 loop spans 15 amino acids. CDR3 residues: CASSPRTGSTDTQYF. CDR3 nucleotide sequence: TGTGCCAGCAGTCCACGGACAGGGAGCACAGATACGCAGTATTTT.

The chain recombines TRBV6-5 with TRBJ1-5; no firm D call. CDR3 length equals 15 residues. V was trimmed by 4 bases and J by 0 bases, leaving 10 bases between them. Looked up from germline, CDR1 is MNHEY and CDR2 is SVGAGI. The CDR3 reads CASSSYSNSNQPQHF. The CDR3 region has the DNA TGTGCCAGCAGTTCTTACAGCAATAGCAATCAGCCCCAGCATTTT.

The rearrangement links TRBV19 to TRBJ1-2, with 11 bases identical to TRBD1. The CDR3 length is 15 residues. Germline V gene sequence: CDR1 LNHDA, CDR2 SQIVND (reference sequence). Trimming removed 5 bases from V and 4 bases from J; junction bases left unmatched: 6. The CDR3 loop reads CASSPRTGGTYGYTF. The CDR3 nucleotides are TGTGCCAGTAGTCCGAGGACAGGGGGCACCTATGGCTACACCTTC.

J is TRBJ2-2 and V is TRBV2, with D possibly matching TRBD2 (5 bases). Germline lookup yields CDR1 SNHLY and CDR2 FYNNEI. This CDR3 is 15 amino acids long. Between the trimmed V and J ends, which lost 3 bases and 1 base, there was a span of 9 bases. The chain's CDR3 is CASSDRGGNTGELFF. CDR3 nucleotides: TGTGCCAGCAGTGACCGCGGAGGGAACACCGGGGAGCTGTTTTTT.

The genes are TRBV6-1 and TRBJ1-6; no reliable D call. The germline CDR1 and CDR2 sequences are MNHNS and SASEGT. CDR3 length: 14 amino acids. V was shortened by 0 bases and J by 9 bases, with 9 bases between the two germline ends. The CDR3 region is CASSEARPVSPLHF. DNA for the CDR3: TGTGCCAGCAGTGAAGCCCGACCGGTTTCACCCCTCCACTTT.

The rearrangement uses TRBV10-3 and TRBJ1-3; 10 nucleotides align to TRBD1. CDR3 size: 17 residues. The V segment lost 5 bases and the J segment 0 bases; nucleotides outside the gene matches: 7. Germline V gene data show CDR1 as ENHRY and CDR2 as SYGVKD. CDR3 bases: TGTGCCATCAGTCAAAGGACAGGGGGTGCCTCTGGAAACACCATATATTTT. Protein sequence: CAISQRTGGASGNTIYF.

This chain uses TRBV28 with TRBJ2-1, with 11 bases that match TRBD2. Germline V gene sequence: CDR1 MDHEN, CDR2 SYDVKM. V was clipped by 2 bases and J by 6 bases; unmatched bases: 3. CDR3 length equals 15 residues. CDR3 amino acids: CASSLRTSGSNEQFF. CDR3 nucleotide sequence: TGTGCCAGCAGTTTAAGAACTAGCGGGAGCAATGAGCAGTTCTTC. Full variable domain (outside the CDR3, taken from reference TRBV28 and TRBJ2-1): DVKVTQSSRYLVKRTGEKVFLECVQDMDHENMFWYRQDPGLGLRLIYFSYDVKMKEKGDIPEGYSVSREKKERFSLILESASTNQTSMYLCASSLRTSGSNEQFFGPGTRLTVL.

The chain combines TRBV7-8 with TRBJ2-7; D gene uncertain. Per germline, CDR1 SGHVS and CDR2 FQNEAQ. CDR3 length equals 14 residues. With 1 base removed from V and 3 bases from J, the gap between germline ends came to 10 bases. The CDR3 is CASSLGGKVYEQYF. CDR3 nucleotide sequence: TGTGCCAGCAGCTTAGGTGGGAAAGTCTACGAGCAGTACTTC. Full variable domain (remainder filled in from reference TRBV7-8 and TRBJ2-7): GAGVSQSPRYKVAKRGQDVALRCDPISGHVSLFWYQQALGQGPEFLTYFQNEAQLDKSGLPSDRFFAERPEGSVSTLKIQRTQQEDSAVYLCASSLGGKVYEQYFGPGTRLTVT.

Worth noting for this clone: Other nucleotide sequences in the sample specify the same CDR3. The CDR3 is CASSRTETYEQYF. In DNA, the CDR3 is TGTGCCAGCAGCCGGACGGAAACTTACGAGCAGTACTTC. The rearrangement links TRBV6-5 to TRBJ2-7; D is ambiguous. Germline V lookup: CDR1 MNHEY, CDR2 SVGAGI. Trimming cost V 6 bases and J 4 bases, with 13 bases left between them. The CDR3 length is 13 residues.

This clone appeared a few times. This rearrangement joins TRBV10-1 to TRBJ1-1, with TRBD1 as a possible D gene (5 bases). V was pared by 6 bases and J by 1 base, with 9 bases between. Per the germline V gene, CDR1 is WNHNN and CDR2 is SYGVQD (reference sequence). This CDR3 spans 13 amino acids. Here the CDR3 DNA reads TGCGCCAGCAGCCTGGGGGGGAACACTGAAGCTTTCTTT. Translating gives CASSLGGNTEAFF.

This chain joins TRBV11-2 and TRBJ2-1; 7 bases fit TRBD1. V shed 1 base and J 6 bases; nucleotides not matched to a gene: 6. This CDR3 is built from 15 residues. Germline CDR1 is SGHAT and CDR2 is FQNNGV. CDR3 bases: TGTGCCAGCAGCTTAGTAGGGGGCGGTCTCAATGAGCAGTTCTTC. Protein product: CASSLVGGGLNEQFF.

The rearrangement joins TRBV28 to TRBJ1-1; 8 nucleotides match TRBD1. The CDR3 runs to 20 residues. Germline V CDR1 and CDR2: MDHEN, SYDVKM. V dropped 6 bases and J dropped 2; count of bases not matched to a gene: 23. The CDR3 nucleotides read TGTGCCAGCAGACTAGGACAGGGCTGGGTTTTCCCGAAGGTAAACACTGAAGCTTTCTTT. This gives the protein CASRLGQGWVFPKVNTEAFF.

Here the CDR3 reads CASSLTGGPASTEAFF. The CDR3 DNA is TGTGCCAGCAGCTTAACAGGGGGCCCTGCTAGCACTGAAGCTTTCTTT. The rearrangement joins TRBV7-2 to TRBJ1-1, with TRBD1 identical over 9 bases. The CDR3 extends over 16 amino acids. The J segment lost 4 bases and the V segment lost 2 bases, leaving 8 bases of the junction unmatched. Per the germline V gene, CDR1 is SGHTA and CDR2 is FQGNSA.

For the CDR3, the DNA is TGTGCCATCAGTGAGTCGTCAGGGGAGACCCAGTACTTC. Protein product: CAISESSGETQYF. The chain couples TRBV10-3 to TRBJ2-5; D may be TRBD1 (5 bases). Trimming stripped 0 bases from V and 5 bases from J, with 7 bases between. This CDR3 has 13 residues. Germline CDR1 is ENHRY and CDR2 is SYGVKD.